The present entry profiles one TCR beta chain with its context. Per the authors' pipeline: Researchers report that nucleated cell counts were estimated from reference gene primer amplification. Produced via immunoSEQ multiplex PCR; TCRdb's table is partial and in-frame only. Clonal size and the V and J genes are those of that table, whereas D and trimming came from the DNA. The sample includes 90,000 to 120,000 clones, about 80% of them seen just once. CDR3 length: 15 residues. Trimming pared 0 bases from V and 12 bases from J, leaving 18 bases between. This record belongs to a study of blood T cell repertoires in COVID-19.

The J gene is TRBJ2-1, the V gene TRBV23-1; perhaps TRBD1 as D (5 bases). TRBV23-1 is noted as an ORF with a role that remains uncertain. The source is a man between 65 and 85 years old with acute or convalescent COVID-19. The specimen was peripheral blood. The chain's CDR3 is CASSQSPVGARVQFF. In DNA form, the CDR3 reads TGCGCCAGCAGTCAATCCCCAGTAGGGGCCAGGGTGCAGTTCTTC.